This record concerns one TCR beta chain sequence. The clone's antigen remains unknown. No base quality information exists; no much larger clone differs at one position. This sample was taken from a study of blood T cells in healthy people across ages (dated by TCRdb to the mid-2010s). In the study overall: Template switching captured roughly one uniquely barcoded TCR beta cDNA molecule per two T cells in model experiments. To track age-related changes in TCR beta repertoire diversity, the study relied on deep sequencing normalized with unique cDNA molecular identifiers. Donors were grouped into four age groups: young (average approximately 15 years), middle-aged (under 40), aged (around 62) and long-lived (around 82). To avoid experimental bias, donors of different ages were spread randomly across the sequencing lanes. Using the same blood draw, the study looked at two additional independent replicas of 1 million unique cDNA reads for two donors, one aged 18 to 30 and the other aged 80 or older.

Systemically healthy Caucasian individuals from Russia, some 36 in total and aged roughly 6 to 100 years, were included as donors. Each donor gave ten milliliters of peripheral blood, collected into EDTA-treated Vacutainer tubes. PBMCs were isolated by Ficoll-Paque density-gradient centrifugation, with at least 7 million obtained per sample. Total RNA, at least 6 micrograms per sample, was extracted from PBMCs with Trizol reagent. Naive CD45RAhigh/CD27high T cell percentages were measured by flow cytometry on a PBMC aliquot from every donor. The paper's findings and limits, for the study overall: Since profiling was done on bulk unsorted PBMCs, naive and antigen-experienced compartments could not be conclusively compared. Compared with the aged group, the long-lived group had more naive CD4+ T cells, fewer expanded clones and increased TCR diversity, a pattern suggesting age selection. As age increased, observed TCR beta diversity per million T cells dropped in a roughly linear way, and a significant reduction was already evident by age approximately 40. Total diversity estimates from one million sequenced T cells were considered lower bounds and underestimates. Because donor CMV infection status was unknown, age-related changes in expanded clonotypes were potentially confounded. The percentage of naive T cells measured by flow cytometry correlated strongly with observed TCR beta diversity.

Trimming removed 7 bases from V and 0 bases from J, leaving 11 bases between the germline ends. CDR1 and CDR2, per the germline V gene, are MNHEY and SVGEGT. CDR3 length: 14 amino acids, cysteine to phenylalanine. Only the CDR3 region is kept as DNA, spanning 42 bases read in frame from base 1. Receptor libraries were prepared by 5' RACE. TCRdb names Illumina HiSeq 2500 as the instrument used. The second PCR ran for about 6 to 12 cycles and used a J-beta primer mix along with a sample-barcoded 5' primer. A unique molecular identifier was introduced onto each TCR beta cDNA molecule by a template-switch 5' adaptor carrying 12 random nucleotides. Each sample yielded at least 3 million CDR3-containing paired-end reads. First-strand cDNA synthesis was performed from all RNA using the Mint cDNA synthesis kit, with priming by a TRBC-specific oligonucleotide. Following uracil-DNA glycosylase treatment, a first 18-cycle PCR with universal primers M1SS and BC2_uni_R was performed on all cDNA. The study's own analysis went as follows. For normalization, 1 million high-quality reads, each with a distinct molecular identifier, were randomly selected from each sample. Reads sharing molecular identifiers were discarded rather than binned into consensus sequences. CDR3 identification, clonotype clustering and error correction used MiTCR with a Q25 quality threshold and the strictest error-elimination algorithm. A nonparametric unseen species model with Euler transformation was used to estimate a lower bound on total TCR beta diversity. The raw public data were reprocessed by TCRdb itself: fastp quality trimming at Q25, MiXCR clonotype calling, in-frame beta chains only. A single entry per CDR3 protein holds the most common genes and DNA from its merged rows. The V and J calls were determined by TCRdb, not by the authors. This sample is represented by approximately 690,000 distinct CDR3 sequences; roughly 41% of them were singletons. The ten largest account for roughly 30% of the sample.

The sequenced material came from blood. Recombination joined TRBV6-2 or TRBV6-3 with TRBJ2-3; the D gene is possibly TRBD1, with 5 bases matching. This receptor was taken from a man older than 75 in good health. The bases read TGTGCCAGCATCCCAGGGCGGAGCACAGATACGCAGTATTTT. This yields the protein CASIPGRSTDTQYF.